The TCR beta chain under discussion was sequenced for a study of blood T cell repertoires in COVID-19. Whole-study context: Acute-phase and convalescent COVID-19 samples originated in the United States, Italy and Spain. Sources were T cells, B-cell-depleted T cells, or PBMCs; the material itself was cDNA or gDNA.

This clone has more than one count but fewer than ten. Original analysis: Nucleated cell counts were estimated from reference gene primer amplification. Sequenced by immunoSEQ multiplex PCR; TCRdb stores in-frame clones only, minus some. Clone size and the V and J calls come from that table; the DNA yielded D and trimming. The repertoire consists of tens of thousands of clones, with about 86% occurring once and the leading ten covering approximately 18%. V lost 5 bases, J lost 12 bases, and 10 bases stayed unmatched. The CDR3 runs to 13 residues. The sequence derives from a woman older than 75 with acute or convalescent COVID-19. Sequenced sample: peripheral blood. The chain couples TRBV12-3 or TRBV12-4 to TRBJ2-1; 7 nucleotides line up with TRBD2. The CDR3 loop reads CASSPSGRGVQFF. CDR3 DNA: TGTGCCAGCAGTCCCTCGGGGAGGGGCGTGCAGTTCTTC.